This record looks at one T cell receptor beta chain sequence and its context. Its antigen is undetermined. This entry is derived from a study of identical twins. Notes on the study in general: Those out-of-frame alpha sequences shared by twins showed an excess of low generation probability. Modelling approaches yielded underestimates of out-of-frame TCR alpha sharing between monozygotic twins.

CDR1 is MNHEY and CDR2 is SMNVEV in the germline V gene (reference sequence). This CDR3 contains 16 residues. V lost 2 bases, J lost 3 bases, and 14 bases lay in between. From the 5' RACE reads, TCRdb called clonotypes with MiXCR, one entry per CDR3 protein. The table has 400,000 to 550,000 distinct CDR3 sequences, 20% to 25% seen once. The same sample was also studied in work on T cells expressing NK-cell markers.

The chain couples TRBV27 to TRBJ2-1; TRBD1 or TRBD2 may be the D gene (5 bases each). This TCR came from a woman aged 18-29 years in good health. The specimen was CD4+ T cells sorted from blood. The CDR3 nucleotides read TGTGCCAGCAGTTTAAAGGGACCCGAGGGCTACAATGAGCAGTTCTTC. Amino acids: CASSLKGPEGYNEQFF.